This paragraph reports one TCR beta chain. The record originates from a study of blood T cells in healthy people across ages. The CDR3 is 16 amino acids. CDR1 is MNHNS, CDR2 SASEGT, per germline. V trimming: 6 bases; J trimming: 5 bases; junction bases outside the gene matches: 8. For the second PCR, which ran for about 6 to 11 cycles, a sample-barcoded 5' primer and a J-beta primer mix were used. One entry per CDR3 protein results from TCRdb running MiXCR on the 5' RACE reads. This table holds about 570,000 distinct CDR3 sequences, 27% found once. This sample also belongs to another study, concerning T cells of mothers and their children. That publication notes: Inherited differences only slightly affect thymic shaping of TCR recombination output.

Material for sequencing was blood. The V and J genes are TRBV6-1 and TRBJ2-2, with TRBD2 identical over 11 bases. This clonotype was sampled from a boy aged 2-15 years in good health. This CDR3 reads CASSPTGTSGTGELFF. The CDR3 bases are TGTGCCAGCAGCCCAACCGGGACTAGCGGAACCGGGGAGCTGTTTTTT.